A single sample is the source of the 10 T cell receptor beta chains below, sequenced in a study of OX40 agonist ivuxolimab in advanced cancers. The method was the immunoSEQ multiplex PCR assay. The clones in this table, taken by TCRdb from immuneACCESS, are in-frame only. Not every clone is retained; where verified, under half of the shortfall comes from an unresolved V gene, and the cause of the rest is unknown. A total of 15,000 to 20,000 clones appear in this sample, 74% of them only once. 33% of the sample is in the top ten clones. The material sequenced was CD4+ or CD8+ T cells sorted from blood, taken in a trial of the OX40 agonist ivuxolimab. The receptors stem from an adult with an advanced solid tumor such as melanoma, head and neck, liver or kidney cancer.

The V call is TRBV4-1, the J call TRBJ1-1; TRBD1 matches 8 bases. Germline assignment: CDR1 MGHRA and CDR2 YSYEKL. Germline trimming cut 0 bases from V and 6 bases from J; bases unmatched to any gene: 6. The CDR3 spans 15 residues. The CDR3 sequence: CASSQDRTGSAEAFF. As DNA, the CDR3 is TGCGCCAGCAGCCAAGATCGGACAGGGTCTGCTGAAGCTTTCTTT.

The chain couples TRBV6-5 to TRBJ2-3; TRBD1 matches 10 bases. Germline CDR1 and CDR2: MNHEY and SVGAGI. The CDR3 is 15 residues long. With V trimmed by 5 bases and J by 3 bases, 5 bases remained unmatched. CDR3: CASSPGTGETDTQYF. The CDR3 DNA reads TGTGCCAGCAGTCCCGGGACAGGGGAAACAGATACGCAGTATTTT.

The V gene is TRBV4-1, the J gene TRBJ1-4; D is ambiguous. V lost 1 base to trimming and J lost 6 bases, with 9 bases between them. The germline CDR1 and CDR2 sequences are MGHRA and YSYEKL. The CDR3 contains 14 residues. CDR3 sequence (DNA): TGCGCCAGCAGCCAAGGAAGGGAGTATGAAAAACTGTTTTTT. Protein: CASSQGREYEKLFF.

The chain combines TRBV13 with TRBJ2-3; D uncertain. The V end was cut by 8 bases, the J end by 4 bases, with 19 bases between. Germline V gene sequence: CDR1 PRHDT, CDR2 FYEKMQ (reference sequence). This CDR3 contains 15 residues. The CDR3 nucleotides read TGTGCCAGCGGCGAGCGTCTCCGGGCCCCAGATACGCAGTATTTT. Translated, it gives CASGERLRAPDTQYF.

The chain employs TRBV7-8 and TRBJ2-1; tentative D call: TRBD2 (6 bases). The V and J ends lost 7 bases and 4 bases respectively, with 14 bases between them. CDR3 length: 14 amino acids. CDR1 is SGHVS and CDR2 is FQNEAQ in the germline V gene. CDR3 protein: CASTLGGRYNEQFF. The CDR3 region has the DNA TGTGCCAGCACCCTGGGGGGACGATACAATGAGCAGTTCTTC.

The chain links TRBV29-1 to TRBJ2-7, with 7 nucleotides matching TRBD1. The J segment lost 2 bases and the V segment lost 7 bases, leaving 5 bases of the junction unmatched. This CDR3 is 12 amino acids long. The V gene's germline CDR1 is SQVTM and CDR2 ANQGSEA. The CDR3: CSATTGTYEQYF. As DNA, the CDR3 is TGCAGCGCCACGACAGGGACCTACGAGCAGTACTTC.

The V gene is TRBV11-2, the J gene TRBJ1-2; D is ambiguous. CDR3 length equals 18 residues. Germline loops: CDR1 SGHAT, CDR2 FQNNGV. V lost 1 base and J lost 6, with 24 bases in between. The CDR3 DNA sequence: TGTGCCAGCAGCTTAGCGGATTCGGCAGGCGTGGGGTTGGATGGCTACACCTTC. It translates to CASSLADSAGVGLDGYTF.

The rearrangement uses TRBV5-1 and TRBJ1-2, with D possibly being TRBD1 (6 bases). Germline V gene lookup returns CDR1 SGHRS and CDR2 YFSETQ. The CDR3 sequence is 15 residues long. Trimming removed 4 bases at V and 6 bases at J, with 19 bases between. The CDR3 bases are TGCGCCAGCAGCACAAAGGAAGGGGGTGTTCATGGCTACACCTTC. It codes for CASSTKEGGVHGYTF.

V usage is TRBV7-6 and J usage is TRBJ2-6; tentatively, D is TRBD2 (5 bases). The V and J ends lost 3 bases and 4 bases respectively, with 19 bases between them. The CDR3 covers 18 residues. Germline assignment: CDR1 SGHVS and CDR2 FNYEAQ. The CDR3 nucleotides are TGTGCCAGCAGCTTTTCCCCCCCGGAGGAGCCAGGGGCCAACGTCCTGACTTTC. Protein sequence: CASSFSPPEEPGANVLTF.

This chain links TRBV9 with TRBJ1-1; TRBD1 might be the D (6 bases). The CDR3 runs 15 residues. The germline CDR1 and CDR2 sequences are SGDLS and YYNGEE. Trimming stripped 2 bases from V and 1 base from J, with 12 bases between. Here the CDR3 reads CASSVEGGPNTEAFF. The CDR3 nucleotides are TGTGCCAGCAGCGTCGAGGGGGGCCCGAACACTGAAGCTTTCTTT.